This T cell receptor (beta chain) emerged from a study of response to subunit inactivated influenza vaccine. Study-wide results and limits: The authors proposed limited new T cell recruitment per seasonal influenza vaccination.

TCRdb called the RT-PCR reads again in MiXCR, with one record for every CDR3 protein. The profile shows roughly 780,000 distinct CDR3 sequences, about 18% of them singletons. This CDR3 is 15 amino acids long. Germline CDR1 MDHEN, CDR2 SYDVKM. The germline V and J ends were trimmed by 3 bases and 6 bases, with 15 bases remaining between them. Concerning this clonotype itself: What it binds is not known.

The sequence was collected from a man aged 50-59 years who received an inactivated influenza vaccine. The genes are TRBV28 and TRBJ2-1, with a weak D call TRBD1 (5 bases). This material consisted of PBMCs from blood, taken 5 days after vaccination. The CDR3 sequence: CASSLSARVGNEQFF. The DNA for the CDR3 is TGTGCCAGCAGTTTGTCGGCCAGGGTCGGCAATGAGCAGTTCTTC. Filled out from reference TRBV28 and TRBJ2-1, the complete variable domain reads DVKVTQSSRYLVKRTGEKVFLECVQDMDHENMFWYRQDPGLGLRLIYFSYDVKMKEKGDIPEGYSVSREKKERFSLILESASTNQTSMYLCASSLSARVGNEQFFGPGTRLTVL.